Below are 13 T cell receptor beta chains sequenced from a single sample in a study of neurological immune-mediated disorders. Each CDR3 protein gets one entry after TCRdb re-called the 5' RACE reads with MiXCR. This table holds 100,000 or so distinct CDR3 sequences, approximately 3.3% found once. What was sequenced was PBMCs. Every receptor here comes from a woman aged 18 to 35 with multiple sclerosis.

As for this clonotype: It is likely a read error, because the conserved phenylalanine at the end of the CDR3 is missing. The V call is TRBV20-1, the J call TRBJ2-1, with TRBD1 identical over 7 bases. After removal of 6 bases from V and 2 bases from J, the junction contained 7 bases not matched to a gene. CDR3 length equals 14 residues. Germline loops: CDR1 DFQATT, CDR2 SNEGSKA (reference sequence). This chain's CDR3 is CSAPTGHPYNEQFN. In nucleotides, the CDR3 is TGCAGTGCACCGACAGGGCACCCCTACAATGAGCAGTTCAAC.

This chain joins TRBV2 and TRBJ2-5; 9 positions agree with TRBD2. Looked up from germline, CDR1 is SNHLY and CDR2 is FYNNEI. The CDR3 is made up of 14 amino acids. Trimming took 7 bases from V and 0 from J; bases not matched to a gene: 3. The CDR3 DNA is TGTGCCAGCAAGGCTAGCGGGGACCAAGAGACCCAGTACTTC. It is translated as CASKASGDQETQYF.

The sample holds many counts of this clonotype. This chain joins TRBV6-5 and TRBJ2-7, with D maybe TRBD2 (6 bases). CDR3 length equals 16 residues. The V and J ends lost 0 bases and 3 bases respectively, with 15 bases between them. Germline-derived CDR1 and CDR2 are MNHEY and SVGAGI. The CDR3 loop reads CASSYSIAGLFYEQYF. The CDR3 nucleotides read TGTGCCAGCAGTTACTCGATCGCGGGACTGTTCTACGAGCAGTACTTC.

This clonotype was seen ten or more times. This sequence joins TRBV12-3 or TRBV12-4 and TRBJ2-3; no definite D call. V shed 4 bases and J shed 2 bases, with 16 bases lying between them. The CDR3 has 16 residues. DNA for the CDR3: TGTGCCAGCAGTTCCGATTTAGGACCACTCACAGATACGCAGTATTTT. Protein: CASSSDLGPLTDTQYF.

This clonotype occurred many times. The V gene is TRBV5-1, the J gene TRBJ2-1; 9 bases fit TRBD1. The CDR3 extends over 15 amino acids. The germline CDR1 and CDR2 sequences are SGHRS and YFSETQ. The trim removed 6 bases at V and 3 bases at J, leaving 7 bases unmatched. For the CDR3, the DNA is TGCGCCAGCACCCAAGGACAGGGGCGCTACAATGAGCAGTTCTTC. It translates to CASTQGQGRYNEQFF.

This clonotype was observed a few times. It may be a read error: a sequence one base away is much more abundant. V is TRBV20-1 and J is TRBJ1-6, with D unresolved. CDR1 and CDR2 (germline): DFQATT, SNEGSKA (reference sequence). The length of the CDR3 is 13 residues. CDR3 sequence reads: CSARRSVRSPLNF. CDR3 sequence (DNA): TGCAGTGCTAGGCGATCGGTACGTTCGCCCCTCAACTTT.

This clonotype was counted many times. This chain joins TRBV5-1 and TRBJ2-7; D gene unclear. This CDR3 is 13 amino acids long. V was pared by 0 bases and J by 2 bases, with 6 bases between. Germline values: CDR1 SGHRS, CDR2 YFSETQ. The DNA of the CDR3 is TGCGCCAGCAGCTTGGAGGCAGCCTACGAGCAGTACTTC. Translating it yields CASSLEAAYEQYF.

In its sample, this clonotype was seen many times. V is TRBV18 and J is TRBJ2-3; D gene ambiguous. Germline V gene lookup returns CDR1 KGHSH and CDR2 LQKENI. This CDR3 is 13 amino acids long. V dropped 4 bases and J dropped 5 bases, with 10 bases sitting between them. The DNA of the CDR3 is TGTGCCAGCTCACGAAACGACGAAGATACGCAGTATTTT. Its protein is CASSRNDEDTQYF.

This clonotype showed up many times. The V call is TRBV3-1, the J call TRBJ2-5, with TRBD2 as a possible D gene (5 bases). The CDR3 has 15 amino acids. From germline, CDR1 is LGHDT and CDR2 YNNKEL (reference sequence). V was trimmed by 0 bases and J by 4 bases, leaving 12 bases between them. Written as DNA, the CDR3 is TGTGCCAGCAGCCAAGACGGCGGGTTTGGAGAGACCCAGTACTTC. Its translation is CASSQDGGFGETQYF.

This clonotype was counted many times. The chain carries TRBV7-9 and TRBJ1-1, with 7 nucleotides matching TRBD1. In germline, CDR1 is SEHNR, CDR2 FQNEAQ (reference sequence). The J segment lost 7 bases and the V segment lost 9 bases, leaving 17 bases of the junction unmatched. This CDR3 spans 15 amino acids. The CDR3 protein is CASGKPGQQTGEAFF. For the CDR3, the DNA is TGTGCCAGTGGGAAACCGGGACAGCAAACGGGTGAAGCTTTCTTT.

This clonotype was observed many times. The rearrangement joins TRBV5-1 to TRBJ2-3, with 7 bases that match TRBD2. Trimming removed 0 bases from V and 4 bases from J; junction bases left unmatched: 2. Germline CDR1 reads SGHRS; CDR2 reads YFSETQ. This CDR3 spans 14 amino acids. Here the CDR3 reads CASSLGLASDTQYF. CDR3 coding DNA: TGCGCCAGCAGCTTGGGACTAGCTTCAGATACGCAGTATTTT.

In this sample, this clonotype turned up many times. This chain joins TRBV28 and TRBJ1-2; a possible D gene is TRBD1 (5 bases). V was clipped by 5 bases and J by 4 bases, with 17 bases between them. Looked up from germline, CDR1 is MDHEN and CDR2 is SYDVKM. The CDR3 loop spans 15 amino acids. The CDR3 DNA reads TGTGCCAGCAGTCTCGGGACCAGGGAGGGCTATGGCTACACCTTC. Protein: CASSLGTREGYGYTF.

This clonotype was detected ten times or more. In DNA form, the CDR3 reads TGTGCCAGCTCACCGGCCCGGGCAAATGAAAAACTGTTTTTT. The encoded protein is CASSPARANEKLFF. The chain couples TRBV18 to TRBJ1-4; no clear D gene. The CDR3 covers 14 residues. Trimming removed 3 bases at V and 5 bases at J, with 10 bases between. Germline V lookup: CDR1 KGHSH, CDR2 LQKENI.